One and the same sample provided the 28 T cell receptor beta chains below, sequenced in a study of blood T cell repertoires in COVID-19. Generated by immunoSEQ multiplex PCR, the TCRdb table keeps only in-frame clones and is missing some. The sample records approximately 150,000 clones, around 87% being singletons. The sample comprised PBMCs or T cells enriched from blood (not recorded which). The origin of the receptors is a man between 60 and 75 years old who had recovered from COVID-19.

The genes are TRBV18 and TRBJ1-3; no firm D call. The V end lost 5 bases, the J end lost 0 bases, and 11 bases lay between the germline ends. The germline gives CDR1 KGHSH, CDR2 LQKENI. The CDR3 sequence is 15 residues long. The DNA of the CDR3 is TGTGCCAGCTCAACTAGGTCGAGCTCTGGAAACACCATATATTTT. Amino acids: CASSTRSSSGNTIYF.

The rearrangement uses TRBV2 and TRBJ1-6, with D perhaps TRBD1 (5 bases). Germline loops: CDR1 SNHLY, CDR2 FYNNEI. Deletions cut 0 bases from V and 7 bases from J, with 19 bases between. The CDR3 is 18 residues long. The DNA for the CDR3 is TGTGCCAGCAGTGAAGCTGTGGTGGTGGCAGGGATGAATTCACCCCTCCACTTT. It translates to CASSEAVVVAGMNSPLHF.

The V call is TRBV18, the J call TRBJ1-5, with TRBD1 matching 9 bases. From germline, CDR1 is KGHSH and CDR2 LQKENI. This CDR3 has 14 amino acids. Trimming cost V 3 bases and J 4 bases; bases outside gene matches: 1. The CDR3 here is CASSPGQGNQPQHF. The CDR3 DNA reads TGTGCCAGCTCACCGGGACAGGGAAATCAGCCCCAGCATTTT.

This sequence joins TRBV7-8 and TRBJ2-3, with 10 bases matching TRBD2. Trimming took 2 bases from V and 5 from J; bases not matched to a gene: 7. This CDR3 contains 16 residues. Looked up from germline, CDR1 is SGHVS and CDR2 is FQNEAQ. The CDR3 region is CASSLPLAGVVDTQYF. The CDR3 DNA is TGTGCCAGCAGCTTACCCCTAGCGGGAGTGGTAGATACGCAGTATTTT.

This rearrangement joins TRBV28 to TRBJ1-5; no clear D. The CDR3 length is 14 residues. In germline, CDR1 is MDHEN, CDR2 SYDVKM. The germline V and J ends were trimmed by 3 bases and 2 bases, with 8 bases remaining between them. CDR3 sequence reads: CASSFQSGNQPQHF. The DNA for the CDR3 is TGTGCCAGCAGTTTCCAGTCTGGCAATCAGCCCCAGCATTTT. Full variable domain (missing parts from reference TRBV28 and TRBJ1-5): DVKVTQSSRYLVKRTGEKVFLECVQDMDHENMFWYRQDPGLGLRLIYFSYDVKMKEKGDIPEGYSVSREKKERFSLILESASTNQTSMYLCASSFQSGNQPQHFGDGTRLSIL.

The chain employs TRBV27 and TRBJ2-7; TRBD2 agrees at 8 bases. Trimming took 6 bases from V and 4 from J; bases not matched to a gene: 11. Germline CDR1 and CDR2: MNHEY and SMNVEV (reference sequence). The CDR3 consists of 15 residues. The CDR3 is CASSWGGGRSYEQYF. CDR3 in DNA: TGTGCCAGCAGCTGGGGGGGCGGGAGGTCGTACGAGCAGTACTTC.

The rearrangement uses TRBV4-1 and TRBJ1-1; D is possibly TRBD1 (5 bases). V lost 2 bases and J lost 1, with 11 bases in between. This CDR3 contains 15 residues. CDR1 is MGHRA and CDR2 is YSYEKL in the germline V gene. Here the CDR3 DNA reads TGCGCCAGCAGCCAACCTACTACAGGGAACACTGAAGCTTTCTTT. Protein: CASSQPTTGNTEAFF.

A single count supports this clone. For the CDR3, the DNA is TGTGCCAGCAGCCAAGGACAGGGGGATGGCTACACCTTC. The encoded protein is CASSQGQGDGYTF. The genes are TRBV3-1 (or the pseudogene TRBV3-2) and TRBJ1-2, with 9 bases lining up with TRBD1. Germline V gives CDR1 LGHDT, CDR2 YNNKEL (reference sequence). J was trimmed by 6 bases and V by 1 base; bases with no gene match: 0. The CDR3 is made up of 13 amino acids.

The rearrangement links TRBV10-1 to TRBJ2-3, with 12 positions matching TRBD2. The CDR3 covers 15 residues. The V gene's germline CDR1 is WNHNN and CDR2 SYGVQD (reference sequence). The ends lost 4 bases at V and 4 bases at J; junction bases unmatched: 3. The DNA for the CDR3 is TGCGCCAGCAGTGCGACTAGCGGGAGCCCAGATACGCAGTATTTT. It encodes CASSATSGSPDTQYF.

The chain combines TRBV25-1 with TRBJ2-2; TRBD2 aligns across 12 bases. Germline-derived CDR1 and CDR2 are MGHDK and SYGVNS. V shed 5 bases, J shed 6 bases, and the junction held 1 base outside the gene matches. The CDR3 is 14 residues long. The CDR3: CASSRLAGAGELFF. Here the CDR3 DNA reads TGTGCCAGCAGTAGACTAGCGGGAGCCGGGGAGCTGTTTTTT. The variable domain in full, completed from reference TRBV25-1 and TRBJ2-2, reads EADIYQTPRYLVIGTGKKITLECSQTMGHDKMYWYQQDPGMELHLIHYSYGVNSTEKGDLSSESTVSRIRTEHFPLTLESARPSHTSQYLCASSRLAGAGELFFGEGSRLTVL.

V usage is TRBV19 and J usage is TRBJ1-1; no clear D gene. The CDR3 is 12 amino acids. Germline assignment: CDR1 LNHDA and CDR2 SQIVND (reference sequence). The V and J ends lost 1 base and 12 bases respectively, with 12 bases between them. The chain's CDR3 is CASSIVPIETFF. In DNA form, the CDR3 reads TGTGCCAGTAGTATAGTTCCTATAGAGACTTTCTTT.

This clone has only one observation. This sequence joins TRBV19 and TRBJ2-1, with D maybe TRBD2 (6 bases). This CDR3 spans 13 amino acids. CDR1 and CDR2 from the germline V gene are LNHDA and SQIVND (reference sequence). Trimming cost V 5 bases and J 10 bases, with 15 bases left between them. The CDR3 loop reads CASSFQRGGEQFF. CDR3 DNA sequence: TGTGCCAGTAGTTTCCAACGTGGAGGGGAGCAGTTCTTC.

V is TRBV7-3 and J is TRBJ2-1; TRBD2 aligns across 13 bases. Trimming took 8 bases from V and 9 from J; bases not matched to a gene: 4. This CDR3 is 13 amino acids long. Germline values: CDR1 SGHTA, CDR2 FQGTGA. The chain's CDR3 is CASGLAGASEQFF. CDR3 in DNA: TGTGCCAGCGGACTAGCGGGAGCAAGTGAGCAGTTCTTC.

This chain joins TRBV18 and TRBJ1-4; the D gene is possibly TRBD1 (5 bases). Trimming removed 0 bases from V and 2 bases from J, with 10 bases in between. Looked up from germline, CDR1 is KGHSH and CDR2 is LQKENI. The CDR3 loop spans 16 amino acids. The CDR3: CASSPPGPGTNEKLFF. CDR3 nucleotides: TGTGCCAGCTCACCACCGGGGCCTGGGACTAATGAAAAACTGTTTTTT. Full variable domain (rest looked up from reference TRBV18 and TRBJ1-4): NAGVMQNPRHLVRRRGQEARLRCSPMKGHSHVYWYRQLPEEGLKFMVYLQKENIIDESGMPKERFSAEFPKEGPSILRIQQVVRGDSAAYFCASSPPGPGTNEKLFFGSGTQLSVL.

The chain has TRBV5-1 and TRBJ1-2, with TRBD1 as a possible D gene (5 bases). CDR1 SGHRS and CDR2 YFSETQ come from the germline V gene. Deletions cut 0 bases from V and 7 bases from J, with 13 bases between. The CDR3 length is 14 residues. The CDR3 spells CASSLAGVEAGYTF. CDR3 DNA: TGCGCCAGCAGCTTGGCGGGGGTGGAGGCTGGCTACACCTTC.

The chain carries TRBV11-3 and TRBJ2-7; D may be TRBD1 (5 bases). This CDR3 comprises 13 residues. The germline CDR1 and CDR2 sequences are SGHNT and YENEEA. Trimming shortened V by 5 bases and J by 7 bases, and 15 bases separated the two germline ends. The CDR3 reads CASSLQTDLEQYF. CDR3 nucleotides: TGTGCCAGCAGCCTCCAGACAGACTTGGAGCAGTACTTC.

This chain connects TRBV7-9 to TRBJ1-1; D is possibly TRBD1 (5 bases). Germline-derived CDR1 and CDR2 are SEHNR and FQNEAQ (reference sequence). The V gene lost 4 bases and the J gene lost 3 bases, with 12 bases spanning the gap. The CDR3 extends over 14 amino acids. Written as DNA, the CDR3 is TGTGCCAGCAGCTCCCGGGTCAGGGACACTGAAGCTTTCTTT. Amino acid sequence: CASSSRVRDTEAFF.

This chain uses TRBV11-2 with TRBJ1-1; D uncertain. The V gene's germline CDR1 is SGHAT and CDR2 FQNNGV. V shed 5 bases and J shed 1 base, with 14 bases lying between them. The CDR3 covers 15 residues. CDR3 sequence (DNA): TGTGCCAGCAGCCTAAACCCGACGGGGAACACTGAAGCTTTCTTT. Amino acids: CASSLNPTGNTEAFF.

The rearrangement joins TRBV19 to TRBJ1-5, with 10 bases matching TRBD1. This CDR3 comprises 15 residues. The germline CDR1 and CDR2 sequences are LNHDA and SQIVND (reference sequence). With V trimmed by 6 bases and J by 4 bases, 6 bases remained unmatched. CDR3 sequence: CASRPRDRGNQPQHF. The CDR3 DNA reads as TGTGCCAGTAGGCCCCGGGACAGGGGTAATCAGCCCCAGCATTTT.

This chain connects TRBV7-8 to TRBJ2-5; the D gene is possibly TRBD2 (6 bases). The CDR3 has 14 amino acids. V lost 5 bases, J lost 5 bases, and 15 bases lay in between. CDR1 and CDR2 (germline): SGHVS, FQNEAQ. The CDR3 nucleotides are TGTGCCAGCAGCCAGGTGGGGCGGGGTGAGACCCAGTACTTC. This translates into CASSQVGRGETQYF.

The DNA of the CDR3 is TGCAGCGCCTCCGGACAGGAGCAGTTCTTC. Translating gives CSASGQEQFF. The chain recombines TRBV29-1 with TRBJ2-1; tentative D call: TRBD1 (6 bases). This CDR3 contains 10 residues. Per the germline V gene, CDR1 is SQVTM and CDR2 is ANQGSEA. Trimming took off 7 bases at V and 10 bases at J, with 11 bases between the two ends.

The chain's CDR3 is CASSSMTGGTYEQYF. The CDR3 DNA reads as TGTGCCAGCAGCTCAATGACAGGGGGTACCTACGAGCAGTACTTC. The V gene is TRBV7-8, the J gene TRBJ2-7; TRBD1 matches at 9 bases. The V gene's germline CDR1 is SGHVS and CDR2 FQNEAQ. CDR3 length: 15 amino acids. V was pared by 4 bases and J by 2 bases, with 6 bases of the junction left unmatched.

V is TRBV4-1 and J is TRBJ1-4, with D unclear. The CDR3 length is 15 residues. Trimming shortened V by 3 bases and J by 3 bases, and 11 bases separated the two germline ends. The V gene's germline CDR1 is MGHRA and CDR2 YSYEKL. CDR3 in DNA: TGCGCCAGCAGCCATGTAGAACGGTCTAATGAAAAACTGTTTTTT. Its translation: CASSHVERSNEKLFF.

The J gene is TRBJ1-5, the V gene TRBV5-5; D is undetermined. CDR1 SGHKS and CDR2 YYEKEE come from the germline V gene (reference sequence). Trimming removed 2 bases at V and 5 bases at J, with 8 bases between. The CDR3 consists of 13 residues. CDR3 coding DNA: TGTGCCAGCAGCTTTACCGGGTATCAGCCCCAGCATTTT. Translated: CASSFTGYQPQHF.

This chain uses TRBV5-5 with TRBJ1-3, with D possibly being TRBD1 (5 bases). The germline V gene has CDR1 SGHKS and CDR2 YYEKEE (reference sequence). V was clipped by 3 bases and J by 2 bases, with 12 bases between them. This CDR3 has 15 amino acids. In nucleotides, the CDR3 is TGTGCCAGCAGCTCATCAGGGAATACTGGAAACACCATATATTTT. Protein sequence: CASSSSGNTGNTIYF.

This chain uses TRBV6-5 with TRBJ1-1; a weak D match, TRBD1 (6 bases). The CDR3 has 15 amino acids. In germline, CDR1 is MNHEY, CDR2 SVGAGI. The germline V and J ends were trimmed by 4 bases and 2 bases, with 14 bases remaining between them. As DNA, the CDR3 is TGTGCCAGCAGTTCCGGGGAGGGGGGCAACACTGAAGCTTTCTTT. Its protein is CASSSGEGGNTEAFF.

V and J are TRBV2 and TRBJ1-1; D possibly corresponds to TRBD1 (5 bases). CDR1 is SNHLY and CDR2 is FYNNEI in the germline V gene. The CDR3 extends over 14 amino acids. Trimming shortened V by 7 bases and J by 4 bases, and 16 bases separated the two germline ends. The CDR3 coding sequence is TGTGCCAGCATATTCAGGGAGGAGGGCACTGAAGCTTTCTTT. This encodes CASIFREEGTEAFF.

V gene TRBV5-1 combines with J gene TRBJ1-6; D call uncertain. Germline CDR1 and CDR2: SGHRS and YFSETQ. The germline V and J ends were trimmed by 2 bases and 8 bases, with 11 bases remaining between them. The CDR3 contains 14 residues. CDR3 DNA: TGCGCCAGCAGCTTTGACCTCGGGGATTCACCCCTCCACTTT. This codes for CASSFDLGDSPLHF.